Listed here are 28 T cell receptor beta chains from one sample, sequenced in a study of cytomegalovirus exposure and HLA in healthy donors. The primer mix had 60 Vbeta and 13 Jbeta primers. Only in-frame clones appear in the TCRdb table, and some are missing; sequencing was by immunoSEQ multiplex PCR. This sample has 74,000 or so clones; about 79% occur once, and the top ten carry 5.5% to 8.5%. The sample consisted of PBMCs. Every receptor here comes from a woman in her forties in good health and CMV-seronegative.

This clone was observed a handful of times. This chain uses TRBV28 with TRBJ2-7; 10 positions agree with TRBD2. V lost 4 bases, J lost 7 bases, and 7 bases stayed unmatched. In germline, CDR1 is MDHEN, CDR2 SYDVKM. The CDR3 loop spans 14 amino acids. The CDR3 region is CASSSSGSRREQYF. CDR3 coding DNA: TGTGCCAGCAGTTCTAGCGGGAGTAGGAGAGAGCAGTACTTC.

The rearrangement links TRBV6-6 to TRBJ2-7; 10 positions match TRBD2. CDR1 and CDR2 (germline): MNHNY, SVGAGI (reference sequence). V dropped 4 bases and J dropped 2; count of bases not matched to a gene: 2. The CDR3 has 14 amino acids. CDR3 loop: CASSSSGRPYEQYF. For the CDR3, the DNA is TGTGCCAGCAGTTCTAGCGGGAGACCCTACGAGCAGTACTTC.

The chain recombines TRBV5-5 with TRBJ2-7, with TRBD1 as a possible D gene (6 bases). The CDR3 runs to 15 residues. Germline assignment: CDR1 SGHKS and CDR2 YYEKEE (reference sequence). V gave up 1 base and J gave up 3 bases, with 14 bases separating them. For the CDR3, the DNA is TGTGCCAGCAGCTTGAACAGAGGGGGTTTCTACGAGCAGTACTTC. This encodes CASSLNRGGFYEQYF. The entire variable domain, with the rest obtained from reference TRBV5-5 and TRBJ2-7, is as follows: DAGVTQSPTHLIKTRGQQVTLRCSPISGHKSVSWYQQVLGQGPQFIFQYYEKEERGRGNFPDRFSARQFPNYSSELNVNALLLGDSALYLCASSLNRGGFYEQYFGPGTRLTVT.

The rearrangement uses TRBV10-2 and TRBJ2-1, with a tentative D call TRBD2 (5 bases). Per germline, CDR1 WSHSY and CDR2 SAAADI. V lost 3 bases to trimming and J lost 12 bases, with 18 bases between them. The CDR3 spans 14 residues. The CDR3 here is CASSDAPTREGQFF. The CDR3 region has the DNA TGCGCCAGCAGTGATGCCCCTACACGTGAGGGGCAGTTCTTC.

In its sample, this clone was seen once. The chain employs TRBV9 and TRBJ2-7, with TRBD2 matching 8 bases. This CDR3 has 14 residues. J gave up 2 bases and V 4 bases, and 5 bases lay outside the gene matches. Germline V gives CDR1 SGDLS, CDR2 YYNGEE. DNA for the CDR3: TGTGCCAGCAGCTCGAGCGGGGGCGCCTACGAGCAGTACTTC. The encoded protein is CASSSSGGAYEQYF.

This clone has just one count. The chain uses TRBV29-1 and TRBJ1-2; D ambiguous. This CDR3 spans 11 amino acids. Germline lookup yields CDR1 SQVTM and CDR2 ANQGSEA. Trimming cost V 7 bases and J 6 bases, with 12 bases left between them. The CDR3: CSAQKADGYTF. In DNA, the CDR3 is TGCAGCGCCCAAAAGGCGGATGGCTACACCTTC. Combining the CDR3 with reference TRBV29-1 and TRBJ1-2 gives the whole variable domain SAVISQKPSRDICQRGTSLTIQCQVDSQVTMMFWYRQQPGQSLTLIATANQGSEATYESGFVIDKFPISRPNLTFSTLTVSNMSPEDSSIYLCSAQKADGYTFGSGTRLTVV.

V gene TRBV6-5 combines with J gene TRBJ1-4; the match to TRBD1 covers 9 bases. The CDR3 consists of 14 residues. J gave up 3 bases and V 6 bases, and 2 bases lay outside the gene matches. Germline V CDR1 and CDR2: MNHEY, SVGAGI. Here the CDR3 reads CASRRQGANEKLFF. The CDR3 DNA sequence: TGTGCCAGCAGGCGACAGGGGGCTAATGAAAAACTGTTTTTT.

The chain joins TRBV27 to TRBJ2-1; D is undetermined. This CDR3 spans 11 amino acids. CDR1 and CDR2 (germline): MNHEY, SMNVEV (reference sequence). V lost 3 bases, J lost 9 bases, and 6 bases lay in between. The CDR3 DNA follows: TGTGCCAGCAGTTTGGGCTTTGAGCAGTTCTTC. Amino acid sequence: CASSLGFEQFF.

This clone was seen a few times. V usage is TRBV19 and J usage is TRBJ2-5, with D tentatively TRBD2 (6 bases). The germline V and J ends were trimmed by 0 bases and 3 bases, with 8 bases remaining between them. The length of the CDR3 is 14 residues. CDR1 and CDR2 (germline): LNHDA, SQIVND (reference sequence). CDR3 region: CASSIEVAEETQYF. For the CDR3, the DNA is TGTGCCAGTAGTATAGAAGTAGCGGAAGAGACCCAGTACTTC.

The rearrangement joins TRBV28 to TRBJ1-2; D unresolved. Germline assignment: CDR1 MDHEN and CDR2 SYDVKM. Between the trimmed V and J ends, which lost 6 bases and 2 bases, there was a span of 16 bases. This CDR3 has 15 residues. The CDR3 loop reads CASRPEGSTNYGYTF. CDR3 DNA sequence: TGTGCCAGCAGGCCGGAGGGTTCTACGAACTATGGCTACACCTTC.

The rearrangement joins TRBV2 to TRBJ2-5; D not certain. CDR3 length: 12 amino acids. Deletions cut 2 bases from V and 5 bases from J, with 6 bases between. CDR1 and CDR2 from the germline V gene are SNHLY and FYNNEI. The CDR3: CASSEIEETQYF. DNA of the CDR3: TGTGCCAGCAGTGAAATTGAGGAGACCCAGTACTTC.

V gene TRBV5-5 combines with J gene TRBJ1-5; D is undetermined. The CDR3 is 16 amino acids. V was shortened by 4 bases and J by 4 bases, with 18 bases between the two germline ends. Germline V gives CDR1 SGHKS, CDR2 YYEKEE (reference sequence). The CDR3 coding sequence is TGTGCCAGCAGCCCCGGTCAGCGGGGTCTGAATCAGCCCCAGCATTTT. It encodes CASSPGQRGLNQPQHF.

The rearrangement joins TRBV19 to TRBJ1-1; no clear D. Germline assignment: CDR1 LNHDA and CDR2 SQIVND (reference sequence). CDR3 length: 11 amino acids. The V end was cut by 6 bases, the J end by 7 bases, with 9 bases between. In nucleotides, the CDR3 is TGTGCCAGTAGGTCTCTCCGTGAAGCTTTCTTT. Its translation: CASRSLREAFF.

Concerning this clone itself: Other DNA sequences within the sample encode an identical CDR3. This chain connects TRBV5-1 to TRBJ1-5; 7 bases map to TRBD1. In germline, CDR1 is SGHRS, CDR2 YFSETQ. Trimming cost V 2 bases and J 5 bases; bases outside gene matches: 1. This CDR3 has 13 residues. This CDR3 is CASSLGTDQPQHF. The CDR3 DNA reads TGCGCCAGCAGCTTAGGGACAGATCAGCCCCAGCATTTT. The full variable domain, in which reference TRBV5-1 and TRBJ1-5 provide the parts outside the CDR3, is KAGVTQTPRYLIKTRGQQVTLSCSPISGHRSVSWYQQTPGQGLQFLFEYFSETQRNKGNFPGRFSGRQFSNSRSEMNVSTLELGDSALYLCASSLGTDQPQHFGDGTRLSIL.

This sequence joins TRBV11-3 and TRBJ2-3; TRBD2 matches at 8 bases. The CDR3 contains 14 residues. J was trimmed by 5 bases and V by 5 bases; bases with no gene match: 6. Per the germline V gene, CDR1 is SGHNT and CDR2 is YENEEA. The CDR3 loop is CASSTGTSGDTQYF. In nucleotides, the CDR3 is TGTGCCAGCAGCACCGGGACTAGTGGAGATACGCAGTATTTT.

The chain uses TRBV29-1 and TRBJ2-1, with TRBD1 matching over 7 bases. V lost 3 bases and J lost 9; bases outside the gene matches: 8. Germline CDR1 reads SQVTM; CDR2 reads ANQGSEA. The CDR3 is made up of 13 amino acids. The CDR3 DNA is TGCAGCGTTGACCCGGGACAGAATCGTGAGCAGTTCTTC. The encoded protein is CSVDPGQNREQFF.

The CDR3 spells CASRRLVAGNTIYF. The CDR3 nucleotides are TGTGCCAGTAGAAGACTTGTAGCTGGAAACACCATATATTTT. The chain employs TRBV19 and TRBJ1-3; no clear D. The CDR3 covers 14 residues. Germline V gene lookup returns CDR1 LNHDA and CDR2 SQIVND (reference sequence). V lost 6 bases, J lost 2 bases, and 11 bases lay in between.

The CDR3 loop reads CAIPRDRDTDTQYF. For the CDR3, the DNA is TGTGCCATCCCCCGGGACAGAGACACAGATACGCAGTATTTT. This chain uses TRBV21-1 with TRBJ2-3; the table's D call, TRBD1, was not checked against the DNA. TRBV21-1 is deemed a pseudogene. The CDR3 extends over 14 amino acids.

CDR3 residues: CSVEGQSYGYTF. The DNA of the CDR3 is TGCAGCGTTGAGGGGCAGAGCTATGGCTACACCTTC. The gene calls are TRBV29-1 and TRBJ1-2, with TRBD1 as a possible D gene (5 bases). The V gene lost 3 bases and the J gene lost 4 bases, with 9 bases spanning the gap. In germline, CDR1 is SQVTM, CDR2 ANQGSEA. CDR3 length: 12 residues.

This chain joins TRBV19 and TRBJ2-7, with 7 bases lining up with TRBD1. J was trimmed by 1 base and V by 7 bases; bases with no gene match: 4. There are 13 residues in the CDR3. Germline CDR1 is LNHDA and CDR2 is SQIVND (reference sequence). This chain's CDR3 is CASTSGQSYEQYF. The DNA of the CDR3 is TGTGCCAGTACCTCGGGACAGTCCTACGAGCAGTACTTC.

This clone turned up a few times. The chain employs TRBV30 and TRBJ1-4, with D uncertain. CDR1 is GTSNPN, CDR2 SVGIG, per germline (reference sequence). Trimming left V 2 bases short and J 4 bases short, with 5 bases between. The CDR3 runs to 12 residues. This CDR3 reads CAWSRGNEKLFF. DNA of the CDR3: TGTGCCTGGAGTCGGGGTAATGAAAAACTGTTTTTT.

This rearrangement joins TRBV7-2 to TRBJ1-1; 9 bases map to TRBD1. CDR1 is SGHTA, CDR2 FQGNSA, per germline. The CDR3 runs to 13 residues. With 5 bases clipped from V and 10 bases from J, the junction kept 8 bases outside the gene matches. CDR3 in DNA: TGTGCCAGCAGCGCGGAGGGGACAGGGTTAGCTTTCTTT. Its protein product is CASSAEGTGLAFF.

This clone appeared once. The V call is TRBV10-3, the J call TRBJ1-1; D perhaps matches TRBD1 (6 bases). The CDR3 has 15 residues. Germline assignment: CDR1 ENHRY and CDR2 SYGVKD. Trimming shortened V by 6 bases and J by 0 bases, and 14 bases separated the two germline ends. The CDR3 nucleotides read TGTGCCATCAGGGCCAGACAGGAAATGAACACTGAAGCTTTCTTT. Translating it yields CAIRARQEMNTEAFF.

The chain is built from TRBV7-2 and TRBJ1-6; no definite D call. Germline CDR1 SGHTA, CDR2 FQGNSA. The CDR3 has 15 residues. V was clipped by 1 base and J by 5 bases, with 9 bases between them. The CDR3 reads CASSLDSFNNSPLHF. The CDR3 DNA reads as TGTGCCAGCAGCTTAGACTCCTTCAATAATTCACCCCTCCACTTT.

CDR3 protein: CASSLSGTGGNYGYTF. For the CDR3, the DNA is TGCGCCAGCAGCTTGTCCGGGACAGGGGGGAACTATGGCTACACCTTC. The chain uses TRBV5-1 and TRBJ1-2; 11 nucleotides agree with TRBD1. V gave up 1 base and J gave up 2 bases; unmatched junction bases: 4. Germline loops: CDR1 SGHRS, CDR2 YFSETQ. The CDR3 has 16 amino acids.

This chain uses TRBV9 with TRBJ2-3, with 8 bases that match TRBD2. Trimming cost V 4 bases and J 1 base; bases outside gene matches: 5. Looked up from germline, CDR1 is SGDLS and CDR2 is YYNGEE. CDR3 size: 15 residues. CDR3 sequence reads: CASSLRGAGTDTQYF. The CDR3 DNA is TGTGCCAGCAGCTTGCGGGGGGCCGGCACAGATACGCAGTATTTT.

Concerning this clone: The junction departs from the called germline gene at one end, perhaps through a read error. The chain combines TRBV2 with TRBJ2-1; 9 bases are a match to TRBD2. There are 15 residues in the CDR3. Germline V gives CDR1 SNHLY, CDR2 FYNNEI. This chain's CDR3 is CASREETSGYNEQFF. The CDR3 bases are TGTGCCAGCAGGGAAGAGACTAGCGGCTACAATGAGCAGTTCTTC.

This clone was counted between two and nine times. V gene TRBV6-1 combines with J gene TRBJ1-4; D call uncertain. The ends were cut back, 10 bases at V and 1 base at J, with 13 bases in the middle. Per germline, CDR1 MNHNS and CDR2 SASEGT. This CDR3 comprises 14 residues. This chain's CDR3 is CANNAGKTNEKLFF. CDR3 DNA: TGTGCCAACAACGCCGGGAAAACTAATGAAAAACTGTTTTTT.